Given below is one T cell receptor beta chain in context. Its specificity is unknown. V was shortened by 4 bases and J by 0 bases, with 6 bases between the two germline ends. The CDR3 extends over 13 amino acids. The germline CDR1 and CDR2 sequences are SNHLY and FYNNEI. The sample originates from a study of T cells in Graves' hyperthyroidism and ophthalmopathy. Regarding the study as a whole: Blood samples included most of the expanded thyroid clonotypes exceeding 0.001.

Using RNA transcripts as the source, TCR beta CDR3 regions were amplified. HTBI primers were the set used in a first-round RT-PCR of the TCR CDR3. TCRdb redid the calling of the multiplex PCR reads with MiXCR, one entry per CDR3 protein. The sample has around 110,000 distinct CDR3 sequences, about a sixth seen once; the top ten hold around two fifths. An absence of ophthalmopathy progression within 18 months meant stable Graves' hyperthyroidism. PBMCs were sourced from approximately 9 ml fresh peripheral blood. V is TRBV2 and J is TRBJ1-1; no clear D. This TCR derives from a woman in her forties or fifties with Graves' hyperthyroidism. The sequencing sample was made of blood. The CDR3: CASSGTLNTEAFF. The CDR3 DNA sequence: TGTGCCAGCAGTGGGACCTTGAACACTGAAGCTTTCTTT.